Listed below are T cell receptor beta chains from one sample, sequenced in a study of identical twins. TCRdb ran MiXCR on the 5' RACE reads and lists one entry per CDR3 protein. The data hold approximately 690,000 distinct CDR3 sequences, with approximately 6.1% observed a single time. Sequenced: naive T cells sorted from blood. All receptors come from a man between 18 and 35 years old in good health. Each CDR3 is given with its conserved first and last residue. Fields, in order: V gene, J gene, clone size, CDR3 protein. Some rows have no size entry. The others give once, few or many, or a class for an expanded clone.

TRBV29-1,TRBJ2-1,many,CSVEAGGLYNEQFF
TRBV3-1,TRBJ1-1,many,CASSQDLVGAFF
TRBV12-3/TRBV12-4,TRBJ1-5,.,CASSHSTVSNQPQHF
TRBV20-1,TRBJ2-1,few,CSARPFGDEQFF
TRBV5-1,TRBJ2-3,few,CASSLAVAGGSTDTQYF
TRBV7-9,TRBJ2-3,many,CASSKGTTGAADTQYF
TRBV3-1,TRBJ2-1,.,CASVAGMGYNEQFF
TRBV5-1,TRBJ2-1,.,CASSMADSSYNEQFF
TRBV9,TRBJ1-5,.,CASSVEQGLQPQHF
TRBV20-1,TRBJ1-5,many,CSAELRENQPQHF
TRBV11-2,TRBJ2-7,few,CASSLGGAETYEQYF